Listed below are T cell receptor beta chains from one sample, sequenced in a study of radiation and T cells in renal cell carcinoma. Sequencing was performed with immunoSEQ multiplex PCR; in TCRdb, only in-frame clones are kept and a portion is missing. The sample shows 60,000 to 65,000 clones, roughly four fifths of them seen only once. This specimen was blood, taken from a patient whose treatment included radiotherapy and nephrectomy. These receptors all stem from a man in his sixties with renal cell carcinoma. Each CDR3 is given with its conserved first and last residue. Each record gives: D gene, V gene, J gene, CDR3 protein. The D gene is left open where the match is weak.

>TRBD1|TRBV29-1|TRBJ1-1
CSALGQGNTEAFF
>-|TRBV19|TRBJ1-3
CASSGQSGNTIYF
>TRBD2|TRBV12-5|TRBJ2-2
CASGLPLSGRDQGELFF
>TRBD2|TRBV16|TRBJ2-1
CASSQAGGLNEQFF
>-|TRBV30|TRBJ1-2
CAWTESWGARGYTF
>-|TRBV28|TRBJ2-2
CASLSPPNTGELFF
>-|TRBV30|TRBJ2-7
CAWSLGNEQYF
>-|TRBV5-6|TRBJ2-5
CASSPDIYETQYF
>-|TRBV7-9|TRBJ2-7
CASSSDSAYEQYF
>-|TRBV2|TRBJ2-1
CASSRQNEQFF
>-|TRBV4-1|TRBJ1-4
CASSQDPGSNEKLFF
>-|TRBV2|TRBJ2-7
CASQSPGTRSEQYF
>-|TRBV6-6|TRBJ1-6
CASSYVSNSPLHF
>-|TRBV27|TRBJ1-5
CASSLSGGLYQPQHF
>-|TRBV7-2|TRBJ1-5
CASSGGGDSNQPQHF
>-|TRBV27|TRBJ2-2
CASSFSTGELFF